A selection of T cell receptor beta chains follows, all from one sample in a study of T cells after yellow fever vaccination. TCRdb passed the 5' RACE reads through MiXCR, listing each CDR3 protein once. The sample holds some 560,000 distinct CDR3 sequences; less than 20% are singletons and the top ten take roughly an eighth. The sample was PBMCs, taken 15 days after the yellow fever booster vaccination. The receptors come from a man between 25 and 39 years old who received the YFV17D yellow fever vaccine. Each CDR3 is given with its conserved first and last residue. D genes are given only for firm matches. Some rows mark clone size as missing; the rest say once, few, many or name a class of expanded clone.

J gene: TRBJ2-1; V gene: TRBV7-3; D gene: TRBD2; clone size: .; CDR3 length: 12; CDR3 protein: CASSLVAGEQFF; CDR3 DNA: TGTGCCAGCAGCTTGGTAGCGGGGGAGCAGTTCTTC
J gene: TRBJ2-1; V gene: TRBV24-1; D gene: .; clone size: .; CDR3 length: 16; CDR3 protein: CATSDLDQGRRNEQFF; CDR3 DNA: TGTGCCACCAGTGATTTGGACCAGGGGCGTAGGAATGAGCAGTTCTTC
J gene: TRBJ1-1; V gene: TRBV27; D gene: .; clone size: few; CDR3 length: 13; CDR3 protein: CASTGGTDTEAFF; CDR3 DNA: TGTGCCAGCACCGGGGGAACGGACACTGAAGCTTTCTTT
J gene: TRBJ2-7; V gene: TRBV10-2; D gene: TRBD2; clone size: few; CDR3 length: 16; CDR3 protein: CASRREIAGGSYEQYF; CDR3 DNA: TGCGCCAGCAGACGGGAAATAGCGGGAGGCTCCTACGAGCAGTACTTC
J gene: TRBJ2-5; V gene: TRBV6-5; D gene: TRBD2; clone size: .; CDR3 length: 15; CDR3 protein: CASSYSREEFETQYF; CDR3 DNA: TGTGCCAGCAGTTACTCACGGGAGGAGTTTGAGACCCAGTACTTC
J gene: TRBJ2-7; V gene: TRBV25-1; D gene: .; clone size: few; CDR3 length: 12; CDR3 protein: CASSEYSYEQYF; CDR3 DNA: TGTGCCAGCAGTGAGTATTCCTACGAGCAGTACTTC
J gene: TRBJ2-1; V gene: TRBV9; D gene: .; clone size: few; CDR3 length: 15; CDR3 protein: CASSRGEVGANEQFF; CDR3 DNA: TGTGCCAGCAGCCGAGGGGAGGTGGGGGCCAATGAGCAGTTCTTC
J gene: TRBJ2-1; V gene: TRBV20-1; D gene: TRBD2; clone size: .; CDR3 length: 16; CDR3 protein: CSAREMTSGIYNEQFF; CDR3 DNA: TGCAGTGCTAGAGAAATGACTAGCGGAATATACAATGAGCAGTTCTTC
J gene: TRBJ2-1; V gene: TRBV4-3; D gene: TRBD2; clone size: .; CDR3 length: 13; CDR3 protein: CASSHLAGVEQFF; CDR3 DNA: TGCGCCAGCAGCCACCTAGCGGGAGTAGAGCAGTTCTTC
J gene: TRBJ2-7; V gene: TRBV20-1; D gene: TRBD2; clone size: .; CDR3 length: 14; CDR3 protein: CSAMREGSSYEQYF; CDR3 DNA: TGCAGTGCGATGCGGGAGGGGTCGTCCTACGAGCAGTACTTC
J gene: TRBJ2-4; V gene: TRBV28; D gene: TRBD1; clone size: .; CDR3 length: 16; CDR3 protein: CASSGPGQGKKNIQYF; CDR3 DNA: TGTGCCAGCAGTGGGCCGGGACAGGGAAAGAAAAACATTCAGTACTTC
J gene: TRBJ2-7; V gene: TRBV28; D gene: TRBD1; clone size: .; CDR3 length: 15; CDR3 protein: CASSHRGRGSYEQYF; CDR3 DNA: TGTGCCAGCAGCCACAGGGGGCGCGGGTCCTACGAGCAGTACTTC
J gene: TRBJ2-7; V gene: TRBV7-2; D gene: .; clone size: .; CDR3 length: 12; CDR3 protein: CVSSFLLGEQYF; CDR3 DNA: TGTGTCAGCAGCTTCCTCCTGGGCGAGCAGTACTTC
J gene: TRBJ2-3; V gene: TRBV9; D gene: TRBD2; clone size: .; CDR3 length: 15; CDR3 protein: CASSVSGGSADTQYF; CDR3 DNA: TGTGCCAGCAGCGTATCGGGCGGGAGTGCAGATACGCAGTATTTT